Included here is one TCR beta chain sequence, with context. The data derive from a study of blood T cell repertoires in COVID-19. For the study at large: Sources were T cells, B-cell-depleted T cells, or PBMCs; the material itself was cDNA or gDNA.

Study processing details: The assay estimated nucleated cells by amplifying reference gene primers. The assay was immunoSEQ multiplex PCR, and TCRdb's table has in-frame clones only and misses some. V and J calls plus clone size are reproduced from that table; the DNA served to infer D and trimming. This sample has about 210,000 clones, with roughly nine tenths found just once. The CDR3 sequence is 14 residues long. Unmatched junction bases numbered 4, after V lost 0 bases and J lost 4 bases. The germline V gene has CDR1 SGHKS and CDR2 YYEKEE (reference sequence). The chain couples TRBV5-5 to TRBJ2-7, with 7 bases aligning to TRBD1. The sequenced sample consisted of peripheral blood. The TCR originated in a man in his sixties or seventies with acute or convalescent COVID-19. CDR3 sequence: CASSLVSGGYEQYF. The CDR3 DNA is TGTGCCAGCAGCTTGGTTTCAGGGGGTTACGAGCAGTACTTC. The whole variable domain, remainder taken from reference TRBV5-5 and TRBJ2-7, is DAGVTQSPTHLIKTRGQQVTLRCSPISGHKSVSWYQQVLGQGPQFIFQYYEKEERGRGNFPDRFSARQFPNYSSELNVNALLLGDSALYLCASSLVSGGYEQYFGPGTRLTVT.